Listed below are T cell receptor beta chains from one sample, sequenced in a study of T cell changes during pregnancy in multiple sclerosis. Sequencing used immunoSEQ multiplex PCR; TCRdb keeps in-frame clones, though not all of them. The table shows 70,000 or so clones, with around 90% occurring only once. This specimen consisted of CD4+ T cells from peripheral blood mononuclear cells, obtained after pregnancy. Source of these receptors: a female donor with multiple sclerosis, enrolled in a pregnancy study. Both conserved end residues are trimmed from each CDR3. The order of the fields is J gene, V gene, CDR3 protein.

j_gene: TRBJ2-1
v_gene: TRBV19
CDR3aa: ASSILAGATYNEQF

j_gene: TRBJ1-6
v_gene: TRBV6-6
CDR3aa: ASSYRQDNSPLH

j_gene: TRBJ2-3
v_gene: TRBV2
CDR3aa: ASSDRSGSGADTQY

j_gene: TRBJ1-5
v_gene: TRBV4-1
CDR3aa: ASSQPPGRGYSNQPQH

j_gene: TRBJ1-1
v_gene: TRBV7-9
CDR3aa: ASSGGAEAF

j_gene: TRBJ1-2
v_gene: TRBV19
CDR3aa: ASSIGRRLWDGYT

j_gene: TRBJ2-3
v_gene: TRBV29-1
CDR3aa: SVGWQGTDTQY

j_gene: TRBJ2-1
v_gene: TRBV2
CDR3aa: ASQRGSSYNEQF

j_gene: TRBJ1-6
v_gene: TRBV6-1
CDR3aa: ASSGPGQGSNSPLH

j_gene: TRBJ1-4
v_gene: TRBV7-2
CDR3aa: ASSLVAGQREKLF

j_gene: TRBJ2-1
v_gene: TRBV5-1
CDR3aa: ASSAGLAGSGAYNEQF

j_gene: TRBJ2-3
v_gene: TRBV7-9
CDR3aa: ASSPEPTGGTDTQY

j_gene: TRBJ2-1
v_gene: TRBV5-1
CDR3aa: ASSASVAGVRDEQF

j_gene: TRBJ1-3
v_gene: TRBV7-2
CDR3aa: ASSSGTVGNTIY

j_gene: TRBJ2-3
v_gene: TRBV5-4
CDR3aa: ASSLFKGGSTADTQY

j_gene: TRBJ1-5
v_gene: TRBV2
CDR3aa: ASGAYRVWGNFSNQPQH

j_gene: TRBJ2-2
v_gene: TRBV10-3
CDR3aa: AISPGLPNTGELF

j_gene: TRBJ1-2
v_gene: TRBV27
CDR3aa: ASSQQGQSYGYT

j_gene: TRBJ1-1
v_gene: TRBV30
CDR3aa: AWDLAENTEAF

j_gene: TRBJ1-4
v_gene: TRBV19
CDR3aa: ASSSYRDNEKLF

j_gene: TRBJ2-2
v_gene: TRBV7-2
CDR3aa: ASREGYTGELF

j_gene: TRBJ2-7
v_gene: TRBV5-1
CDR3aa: ASSTGLLYEQY

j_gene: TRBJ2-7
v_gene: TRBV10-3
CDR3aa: AISEGTYGDEQY

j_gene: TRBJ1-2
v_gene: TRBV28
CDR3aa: ASSFIQFSDMPYGYT

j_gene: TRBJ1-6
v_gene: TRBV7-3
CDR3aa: ASSLRVDNSPLH

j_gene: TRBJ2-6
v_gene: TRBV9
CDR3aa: ASSVAARINSGANVLT

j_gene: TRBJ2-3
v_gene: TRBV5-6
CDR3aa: ASSFPRLAAVTDTQY

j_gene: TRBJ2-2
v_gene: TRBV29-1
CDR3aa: SVESGTNTGELF

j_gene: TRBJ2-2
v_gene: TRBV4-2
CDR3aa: ASSQVGDRATGELF

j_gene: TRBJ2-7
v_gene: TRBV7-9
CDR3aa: ASSFNVGSYEQY

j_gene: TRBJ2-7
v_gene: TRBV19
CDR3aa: ASSISSGTEQY

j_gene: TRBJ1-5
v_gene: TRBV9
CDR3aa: ASSVEVVAGQGNGPPQH

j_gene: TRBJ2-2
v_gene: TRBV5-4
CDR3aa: ASSFGQANTGELF

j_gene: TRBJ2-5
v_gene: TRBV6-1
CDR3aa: ASSPIGFGETQY

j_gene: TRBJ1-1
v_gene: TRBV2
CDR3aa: ASSVQGARDTEAF

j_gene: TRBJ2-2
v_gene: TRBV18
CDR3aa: ASSAAPTSNTGELF

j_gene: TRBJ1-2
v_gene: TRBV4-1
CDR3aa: ASSPPTGDSGGYT